Listed below are T cell receptor beta chains from one sample, sequenced in a study of blood T cell repertoires in COVID-19. The protocol was immunoSEQ multiplex PCR, while the TCRdb copy is restricted to in-frame clones and leaves out a portion. The table lists about 200,000 clones, less than 90% of them singletons, with about 2% in the top ten. Sequences were obtained from peripheral blood. These receptors came from a woman between 45 and 65 years old with acute or convalescent COVID-19. The CDR3 runs from the conserved cysteine through the conserved F or W. A D gene is named only where the DNA matches it firmly. Rows give clone size only sometimes, using once, few, many, or a class for an expanded clone.

clone_size: few; d_call: TRBD1; v_call: TRBV19; j_call: TRBJ1-2; cdr3_nt: TGTGCCAGTACCGGACAGGCCACAGGGAACTATGGCTACACCTTC; cdr3_aa: CASTGQATGNYGYTF
clone_size: -; d_call: TRBD1; v_call: TRBV30; j_call: TRBJ2-4; cdr3_nt: TGTGCCTGGAGTGGACAGGGTTTAGCCAAAAACATTCAGTACTTC; cdr3_aa: CAWSGQGLAKNIQYF
clone_size: once; d_call: TRBD1; v_call: TRBV7-9; j_call: TRBJ1-2; cdr3_nt: TGTGCCAGCAGCTTAACCGGGACAGGGGAAGGCTACACCTTC; cdr3_aa: CASSLTGTGEGYTF
clone_size: -; d_call: TRBD1; v_call: TRBV19; j_call: TRBJ1-3; cdr3_nt: TGTGCCAGTAGCCCAATGCAGGGGGCCAACACCATATATTTT; cdr3_aa: CASSPMQGANTIYF
clone_size: few; d_call: -; v_call: TRBV27; j_call: TRBJ1-2; cdr3_nt: TGTGCCAGTTATGGGGGCGCGACAAGCTATGGCTACACCTTC; cdr3_aa: CASYGGATSYGYTF
clone_size: -; d_call: -; v_call: TRBV7-9; j_call: TRBJ1-6; cdr3_nt: TGTGCCAGCAGCTTCCAGGGATCGGGTAATTCACCCCTCCACTTT; cdr3_aa: CASSFQGSGNSPLHF
clone_size: -; d_call: TRBD2; v_call: TRBV11-2; j_call: TRBJ2-1; cdr3_nt: TGTGCCAGCAGCCCCCCCGCGACTAGCGGGAGTGCTGAGCAGTTCTTC; cdr3_aa: CASSPPATSGSAEQFF
clone_size: once; d_call: TRBD2; v_call: TRBV18; j_call: TRBJ2-1; cdr3_nt: TGTGCCAGCTCACAGGGTAGGACTAGCGGGGATAACTCCTACAATGAGCAGTTCTTC; cdr3_aa: CASSQGRTSGDNSYNEQFF
clone_size: -; d_call: TRBD2; v_call: TRBV18; j_call: TRBJ2-1; cdr3_nt: TGTGCCAGCTCGACGGGACTAGCGGGTGTCGGTGAGCAGTTCTTC; cdr3_aa: CASSTGLAGVGEQFF
clone_size: -; d_call: TRBD1; v_call: TRBV6-2/TRBV6-3; j_call: TRBJ2-6; cdr3_nt: TGTGCCAGCAGTCCCTTAGGTCGTAGGGGGCGATCTGGGGCCAACGTCCTGACTTTC; cdr3_aa: CASSPLGRRGRSGANVLTF
clone_size: -; d_call: TRBD2; v_call: TRBV15; j_call: TRBJ2-4; cdr3_nt: TGTGCCACCAGCACTGGACTAGCGGGAGAACCTCAGTACTTC; cdr3_aa: CATSTGLAGEPQYF
clone_size: -; d_call: -; v_call: TRBV6-5; j_call: TRBJ1-1; cdr3_nt: TGTGCCGTAGAGCCAGGGGTGGTCACTGAAGCTTTCTTT; cdr3_aa: CAVEPGVVTEAFF
clone_size: once; d_call: -; v_call: TRBV5-1; j_call: TRBJ1-1; cdr3_nt: TGCGCCAGCAGCTTGATGCAGGAGGGGACTGAAGCTTTCTTT; cdr3_aa: CASSLMQEGTEAFF
clone_size: once; d_call: TRBD1; v_call: TRBV30; j_call: TRBJ1-4; cdr3_nt: TGTGCCTGGACCCCCGGACAGGGCGAGTATGAAAAACTGTTTTTT; cdr3_aa: CAWTPGQGEYEKLFF
clone_size: -; d_call: TRBD1; v_call: TRBV6-5; j_call: TRBJ1-3; cdr3_nt: TGTGCCAGCAGTCGACAGGGGTCCTCTGGAAACACCATATATTTT; cdr3_aa: CASSRQGSSGNTIYF
clone_size: -; d_call: TRBD1; v_call: TRBV29-1; j_call: TRBJ1-5; cdr3_nt: TGCAGCGTAGGTTGGGACAGGGGCAATCAGCCCCAGCATTTT; cdr3_aa: CSVGWDRGNQPQHF
clone_size: -; d_call: TRBD1; v_call: TRBV24-1; j_call: TRBJ2-5; cdr3_nt: TGTGCCACCAGTGAAACGACAGGGCCCGAGACCCAGTACTTC; cdr3_aa: CATSETTGPETQYF
clone_size: -; d_call: -; v_call: TRBV5-5; j_call: TRBJ1-2; cdr3_nt: TGTGCCAGCAGCTTAAACAGGGTCGATGGCTACACCTTC; cdr3_aa: CASSLNRVDGYTF
clone_size: -; d_call: -; v_call: TRBV9; j_call: TRBJ2-3; cdr3_nt: TGTGCCAGCAGCGTAGGGGCCCCGACAAGCACAGATACGCAGTATTTT; cdr3_aa: CASSVGAPTSTDTQYF
clone_size: -; d_call: -; v_call: TRBV30; j_call: TRBJ2-7; cdr3_nt: TGTGCCTGGAGTGGGGGCAGACGTCCTTACGAGCAGTACTTC; cdr3_aa: CAWSGGRRPYEQYF
clone_size: -; d_call: -; v_call: TRBV27; j_call: TRBJ2-6; cdr3_nt: TGTGCCAGCAGTTTATCAGCGGGTATCTCTGGGGCCAACGTCCTGACTTTC; cdr3_aa: CASSLSAGISGANVLTF
clone_size: -; d_call: -; v_call: TRBV2; j_call: TRBJ1-1; cdr3_nt: TGTGCCAGCAGTGACTGGGGGGGCAGGTGGACTGAAGCTTTCTTT; cdr3_aa: CASSDWGGRWTEAFF
clone_size: few; d_call: TRBD2; v_call: TRBV3-1/TRBV3-2; j_call: TRBJ2-3; cdr3_nt: TGTGCCAGCAGCCAAGACTTTGGCGGGGGGGCGACAGATACGCAGTATTTT; cdr3_aa: CASSQDFGGGATDTQYF
clone_size: -; d_call: -; v_call: TRBV24-1; j_call: TRBJ1-2; cdr3_nt: TGTGCCACCAGTGATTATAGCTATGGCTACACCTTC; cdr3_aa: CATSDYSYGYTF
clone_size: once; d_call: TRBD1; v_call: TRBV11-3; j_call: TRBJ1-2; cdr3_nt: TGTGCCAGCAGCTTAGAAGACAGGGCGAGAGACTATGGCTACACCTTC; cdr3_aa: CASSLEDRARDYGYTF
clone_size: once; d_call: -; v_call: TRBV18; j_call: TRBJ1-1; cdr3_nt: TGTGCCAGCTCACCGACAGGATTTAACACTGAAGCTTTCTTT; cdr3_aa: CASSPTGFNTEAFF
clone_size: -; d_call: TRBD2; v_call: TRBV30; j_call: TRBJ2-5; cdr3_nt: TGTGCCTGGAGCGGACTAGCGGGAACAGAGACCCAGTACTTC; cdr3_aa: CAWSGLAGTETQYF
clone_size: -; d_call: -; v_call: TRBV2; j_call: TRBJ2-1; cdr3_nt: TGTGCCAGCAGTGAAATAGGCCGGGGTGAGCAGTTCTTC; cdr3_aa: CASSEIGRGEQFF
clone_size: few; d_call: TRBD1; v_call: TRBV19; j_call: TRBJ1-5; cdr3_nt: TGTGCCAGTAGTATAGCAATAACTTACAGGGGTCGATCTCAGCCCCAGCATTTT; cdr3_aa: CASSIAITYRGRSQPQHF
clone_size: -; d_call: -; v_call: TRBV4-1; j_call: TRBJ2-3; cdr3_nt: TGCGCCAGCAGCCACCCGACTTCCACAGATACGCAGTATTTT; cdr3_aa: CASSHPTSTDTQYF
clone_size: -; d_call: -; v_call: TRBV6-2/TRBV6-3; j_call: TRBJ2-2; cdr3_nt: TGTGCCAGCAGTCGGACCGGGGAGCTGTTTTTT; cdr3_aa: CASSRTGELFF
clone_size: -; d_call: TRBD1; v_call: TRBV4-1; j_call: TRBJ1-2; cdr3_nt: TGCGCCAGCACACAGGGGGCCAACTATGGCTACACCTTC; cdr3_aa: CASTQGANYGYTF
clone_size: -; d_call: -; v_call: TRBV6-5; j_call: TRBJ2-2; cdr3_nt: TGTGCCAGCAGTCCTCTGAACACCGGGGAGCTGTTTTTT; cdr3_aa: CASSPLNTGELFF
clone_size: few; d_call: -; v_call: TRBV7-3; j_call: TRBJ2-2; cdr3_nt: TGTGCCAGCAGCACCCGACAGGCCGGGGAGCTGTTTTTT; cdr3_aa: CASSTRQAGELFF
clone_size: -; d_call: -; v_call: TRBV5-6; j_call: TRBJ2-7; cdr3_nt: TGTGCCAGCAGCACCAGAAGCGTGGGTGTGCGCGAGCAGTACTTC; cdr3_aa: CASSTRSVGVREQYF
clone_size: -; d_call: -; v_call: TRBV6-5; j_call: TRBJ1-5; cdr3_nt: TGTGCCAGCAGTTACTCGCCACCCGAGGGCAATCAGCCCCAGCATTTT; cdr3_aa: CASSYSPPEGNQPQHF
clone_size: -; d_call: TRBD1; v_call: TRBV19; j_call: TRBJ2-1; cdr3_nt: TGTGCCACCGGACAGGGAGGCAATGAGCAGTTCTTC; cdr3_aa: CATGQGGNEQFF
clone_size: -; d_call: -; v_call: TRBV9; j_call: TRBJ2-3; cdr3_nt: TGTGCCAGCAGCGCACAGGGCGTTAGCACAGATACGCAGTATTTT; cdr3_aa: CASSAQGVSTDTQYF
clone_size: -; d_call: -; v_call: TRBV5-4; j_call: TRBJ1-2; cdr3_nt: TGTGCCAGTTCAGGGAACTATGGCTACACCTTC; cdr3_aa: CASSGNYGYTF
clone_size: few; d_call: -; v_call: TRBV7-9; j_call: TRBJ2-2; cdr3_nt: TGTGCCAGCTTCAGGGGCCGAGGGACCGGGGAGCTGTTTTTT; cdr3_aa: CASFRGRGTGELFF
clone_size: -; d_call: -; v_call: TRBV27; j_call: TRBJ1-1; cdr3_nt: TGTGCCAGCAGTCTATGGGCAGGGGTGATCACTGAAGCTTTCTTT; cdr3_aa: CASSLWAGVITEAFF
clone_size: -; d_call: -; v_call: TRBV9; j_call: TRBJ2-1; cdr3_nt: TGTGCCAGCAGCGCCTCGACAGCCTCCTACAATGAGCAGTTCTTC; cdr3_aa: CASSASTASYNEQFF
clone_size: -; d_call: -; v_call: TRBV19; j_call: TRBJ1-2; cdr3_nt: TGTGCCAGTAGTATAGGAGGGCGTGACTATGGCTACACCTTC; cdr3_aa: CASSIGGRDYGYTF
clone_size: -; d_call: TRBD2; v_call: TRBV14; j_call: TRBJ2-7; cdr3_nt: TGTGCCAGCAGCCAAGAGGCTAGCGGATACTACGAGCAGTACTTC; cdr3_aa: CASSQEASGYYEQYF
clone_size: -; d_call: TRBD1; v_call: TRBV19; j_call: TRBJ1-3; cdr3_nt: TGTGCCAGTAGGGGAACAGGGGACCCTCCAAGAAACACCATATATTTT; cdr3_aa: CASRGTGDPPRNTIYF
clone_size: -; d_call: -; v_call: TRBV29-1; j_call: TRBJ1-1; cdr3_nt: TGCAGCGTTCGACAGATGATGAACACTGAAGCTTTCTTT; cdr3_aa: CSVRQMMNTEAFF
clone_size: many; d_call: TRBD2; v_call: TRBV6-5; j_call: TRBJ2-1; cdr3_nt: TGTGCCAGCAGTCAGGGGACTAGCGGGGGGAATGAGCAGTTCTTC; cdr3_aa: CASSQGTSGGNEQFF
clone_size: -; d_call: TRBD1; v_call: TRBV24-1; j_call: TRBJ2-1; cdr3_nt: TGTGCCACCAGTGATCCGGGACAGGGGCGTTACAATGAGCAGTTCTTC; cdr3_aa: CATSDPGQGRYNEQFF
clone_size: -; d_call: -; v_call: TRBV12-5; j_call: TRBJ1-6; cdr3_nt: TGTGCTAGTGGTTTGGGTGACAGCTCAAATTCACCCCTCCACTTT; cdr3_aa: CASGLGDSSNSPLHF
clone_size: -; d_call: TRBD2; v_call: TRBV4-1; j_call: TRBJ2-7; cdr3_nt: TGCGCCAGCAGCCAAGAGATAGTAGCGGGGGGTGGGTACGAGCAGTACTTC; cdr3_aa: CASSQEIVAGGGYEQYF
clone_size: -; d_call: TRBD1; v_call: TRBV19; j_call: TRBJ2-1; cdr3_nt: TGTGCCAGTAGCCAACCAGGGGGCGCCTACAATGAGCAGTTCTTC; cdr3_aa: CASSQPGGAYNEQFF
clone_size: -; d_call: TRBD1; v_call: TRBV7-6; j_call: TRBJ1-3; cdr3_nt: TGTGCCAGCAGCCCGGGACAGGGGGCTCTTGGAAACACCATATATTTT; cdr3_aa: CASSPGQGALGNTIYF
clone_size: large; d_call: -; v_call: TRBV30; j_call: TRBJ1-2; cdr3_nt: TGTGCCTGGAGTGTGTATGTAACAGGGAACTATGGCTACACCTTC; cdr3_aa: CAWSVYVTGNYGYTF
clone_size: -; d_call: -; v_call: TRBV9; j_call: TRBJ1-1; cdr3_nt: TGTGCCAGCAGCGTAGAAGAGGCTTTGAACACTGAAGCTTTCTTT; cdr3_aa: CASSVEEALNTEAFF
clone_size: -; d_call: TRBD2; v_call: TRBV7-7; j_call: TRBJ2-5; cdr3_nt: TGTGCCAGCAGCCACTGGCCGGCGGGGGGTCAAGAGACCCAGTACTTC; cdr3_aa: CASSHWPAGGQETQYF